The subject of this entry is one TCR beta chain. The data were taken from a study of technical replicates of blood from a handful of donors. The CDR3 runs to 12 residues. The V and J ends lost 4 bases and 8 bases respectively, with 11 bases between them. The germline V gene has CDR1 SEHNR and CDR2 FQNEAQ (reference sequence). TCRdb keeps only in-frame clones here, not all; method: immunoSEQ multiplex PCR. The sample has fewer than 85,000 clones, about 95% seen once. V and J are TRBV7-9 and TRBJ1-1; no clear D. Input material: T cells isolated from PBMCs. This TCR was sampled from a human donor in good health. CDR3 coding DNA: TGTGCCAGCAGCTCCAACAGAGTAGAAGCTTTCTTT. Translation: CASSSNRVEAFF.